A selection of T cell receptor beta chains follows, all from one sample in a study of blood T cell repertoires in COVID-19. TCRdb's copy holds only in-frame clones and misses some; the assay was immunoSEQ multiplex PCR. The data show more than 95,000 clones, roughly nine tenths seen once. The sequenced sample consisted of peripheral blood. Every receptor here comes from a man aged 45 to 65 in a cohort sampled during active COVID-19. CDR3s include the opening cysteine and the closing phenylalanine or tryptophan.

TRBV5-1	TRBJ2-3	CASSVTSGGSLTDTQYF
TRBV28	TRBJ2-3	CASSITRVGGTQYF
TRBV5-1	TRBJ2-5	CASSPGIAGGKETQYF
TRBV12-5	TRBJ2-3	CASGRKTGLRADTQYF
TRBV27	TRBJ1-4	CASSLRPSLGRGELFF
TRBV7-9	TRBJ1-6	CASSADSSYNSPLHF
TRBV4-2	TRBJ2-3	CASSQELITSGGALYTQYF
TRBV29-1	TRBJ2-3	CSVTSSPDTQYF
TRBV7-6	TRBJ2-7	CASSVNRGYEQYF
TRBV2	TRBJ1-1	CASRPRQGGNTEAFF
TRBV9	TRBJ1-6	CASSAEQGYNSPLHF
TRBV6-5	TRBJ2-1	CASRGGGGEQFF
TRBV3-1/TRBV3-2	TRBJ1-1	CASSQDGGNTEAFF
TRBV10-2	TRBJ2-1	CASSDLAGGRNEQFF
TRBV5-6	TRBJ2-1	CASSLWRLAGLASYNEQFF
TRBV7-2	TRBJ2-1	CASSQTSGLDSSYNEQFF
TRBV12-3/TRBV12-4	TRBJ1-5	CASKPGETQPQHF
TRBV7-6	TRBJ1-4	CASSLESFGVIATNEKLFF
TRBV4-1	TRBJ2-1	CASSQVYGFDEQFF
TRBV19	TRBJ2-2	CASRKDRSGELFF
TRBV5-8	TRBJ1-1	CASSHRGTEAFF
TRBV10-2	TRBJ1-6	CASTERTGPGSPLHF
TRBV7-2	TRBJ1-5	CASSFGGGGNQPQHF
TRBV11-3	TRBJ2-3	CASSAPRTADTQYF
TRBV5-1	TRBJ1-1	CASSLAGRVSSNTEAFF
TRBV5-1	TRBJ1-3	CASSLDSYTIYF
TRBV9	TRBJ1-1	CASSVETIDRGRLLEAFF
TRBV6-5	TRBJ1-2	CASRRQGISNYGYTF
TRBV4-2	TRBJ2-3	CASSQTRGDTQYF